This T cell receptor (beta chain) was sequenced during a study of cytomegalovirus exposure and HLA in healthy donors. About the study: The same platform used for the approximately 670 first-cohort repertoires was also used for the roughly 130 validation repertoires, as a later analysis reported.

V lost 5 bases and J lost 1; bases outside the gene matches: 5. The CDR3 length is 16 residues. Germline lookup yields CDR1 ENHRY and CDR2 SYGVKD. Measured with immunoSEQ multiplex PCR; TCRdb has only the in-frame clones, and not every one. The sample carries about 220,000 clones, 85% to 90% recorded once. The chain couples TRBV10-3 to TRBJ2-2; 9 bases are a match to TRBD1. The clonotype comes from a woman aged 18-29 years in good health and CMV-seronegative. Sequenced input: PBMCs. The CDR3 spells CAISKADRGNTGELFF. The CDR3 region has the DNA TGTGCCATCAGTAAGGCGGACAGGGGGAACACCGGGGAGCTGTTTTTT.